The T cell receptor (beta chain) described here comes from a study of blood T cell repertoires in COVID-19. Assay: immunoSEQ multiplex PCR; the TCRdb copy retains only in-frame clones and omits some. The sample consists of over 200,000 clones, around 83% of them appearing once. This clone was recorded once. This TCR was recovered from an elderly man with acute or convalescent COVID-19. Sequenced input: peripheral blood.

The CDR3 spells CASSQAQGRSGQYF. CDR3 coding DNA: TGTGCCAGCAGCCAAGCACAGGGTAGAAGCGGGCAGTACTTC. The chain joins TRBV3-1 (or the pseudogene TRBV3-2) to TRBJ2-7, with D possibly being TRBD1 (6 bases). The length of the CDR3 is 14 residues. The V gene's germline CDR1 is LGHDT and CDR2 YNNKEL (reference sequence). Trimming removed 1 base from V and 9 bases from J, with 16 bases in between.